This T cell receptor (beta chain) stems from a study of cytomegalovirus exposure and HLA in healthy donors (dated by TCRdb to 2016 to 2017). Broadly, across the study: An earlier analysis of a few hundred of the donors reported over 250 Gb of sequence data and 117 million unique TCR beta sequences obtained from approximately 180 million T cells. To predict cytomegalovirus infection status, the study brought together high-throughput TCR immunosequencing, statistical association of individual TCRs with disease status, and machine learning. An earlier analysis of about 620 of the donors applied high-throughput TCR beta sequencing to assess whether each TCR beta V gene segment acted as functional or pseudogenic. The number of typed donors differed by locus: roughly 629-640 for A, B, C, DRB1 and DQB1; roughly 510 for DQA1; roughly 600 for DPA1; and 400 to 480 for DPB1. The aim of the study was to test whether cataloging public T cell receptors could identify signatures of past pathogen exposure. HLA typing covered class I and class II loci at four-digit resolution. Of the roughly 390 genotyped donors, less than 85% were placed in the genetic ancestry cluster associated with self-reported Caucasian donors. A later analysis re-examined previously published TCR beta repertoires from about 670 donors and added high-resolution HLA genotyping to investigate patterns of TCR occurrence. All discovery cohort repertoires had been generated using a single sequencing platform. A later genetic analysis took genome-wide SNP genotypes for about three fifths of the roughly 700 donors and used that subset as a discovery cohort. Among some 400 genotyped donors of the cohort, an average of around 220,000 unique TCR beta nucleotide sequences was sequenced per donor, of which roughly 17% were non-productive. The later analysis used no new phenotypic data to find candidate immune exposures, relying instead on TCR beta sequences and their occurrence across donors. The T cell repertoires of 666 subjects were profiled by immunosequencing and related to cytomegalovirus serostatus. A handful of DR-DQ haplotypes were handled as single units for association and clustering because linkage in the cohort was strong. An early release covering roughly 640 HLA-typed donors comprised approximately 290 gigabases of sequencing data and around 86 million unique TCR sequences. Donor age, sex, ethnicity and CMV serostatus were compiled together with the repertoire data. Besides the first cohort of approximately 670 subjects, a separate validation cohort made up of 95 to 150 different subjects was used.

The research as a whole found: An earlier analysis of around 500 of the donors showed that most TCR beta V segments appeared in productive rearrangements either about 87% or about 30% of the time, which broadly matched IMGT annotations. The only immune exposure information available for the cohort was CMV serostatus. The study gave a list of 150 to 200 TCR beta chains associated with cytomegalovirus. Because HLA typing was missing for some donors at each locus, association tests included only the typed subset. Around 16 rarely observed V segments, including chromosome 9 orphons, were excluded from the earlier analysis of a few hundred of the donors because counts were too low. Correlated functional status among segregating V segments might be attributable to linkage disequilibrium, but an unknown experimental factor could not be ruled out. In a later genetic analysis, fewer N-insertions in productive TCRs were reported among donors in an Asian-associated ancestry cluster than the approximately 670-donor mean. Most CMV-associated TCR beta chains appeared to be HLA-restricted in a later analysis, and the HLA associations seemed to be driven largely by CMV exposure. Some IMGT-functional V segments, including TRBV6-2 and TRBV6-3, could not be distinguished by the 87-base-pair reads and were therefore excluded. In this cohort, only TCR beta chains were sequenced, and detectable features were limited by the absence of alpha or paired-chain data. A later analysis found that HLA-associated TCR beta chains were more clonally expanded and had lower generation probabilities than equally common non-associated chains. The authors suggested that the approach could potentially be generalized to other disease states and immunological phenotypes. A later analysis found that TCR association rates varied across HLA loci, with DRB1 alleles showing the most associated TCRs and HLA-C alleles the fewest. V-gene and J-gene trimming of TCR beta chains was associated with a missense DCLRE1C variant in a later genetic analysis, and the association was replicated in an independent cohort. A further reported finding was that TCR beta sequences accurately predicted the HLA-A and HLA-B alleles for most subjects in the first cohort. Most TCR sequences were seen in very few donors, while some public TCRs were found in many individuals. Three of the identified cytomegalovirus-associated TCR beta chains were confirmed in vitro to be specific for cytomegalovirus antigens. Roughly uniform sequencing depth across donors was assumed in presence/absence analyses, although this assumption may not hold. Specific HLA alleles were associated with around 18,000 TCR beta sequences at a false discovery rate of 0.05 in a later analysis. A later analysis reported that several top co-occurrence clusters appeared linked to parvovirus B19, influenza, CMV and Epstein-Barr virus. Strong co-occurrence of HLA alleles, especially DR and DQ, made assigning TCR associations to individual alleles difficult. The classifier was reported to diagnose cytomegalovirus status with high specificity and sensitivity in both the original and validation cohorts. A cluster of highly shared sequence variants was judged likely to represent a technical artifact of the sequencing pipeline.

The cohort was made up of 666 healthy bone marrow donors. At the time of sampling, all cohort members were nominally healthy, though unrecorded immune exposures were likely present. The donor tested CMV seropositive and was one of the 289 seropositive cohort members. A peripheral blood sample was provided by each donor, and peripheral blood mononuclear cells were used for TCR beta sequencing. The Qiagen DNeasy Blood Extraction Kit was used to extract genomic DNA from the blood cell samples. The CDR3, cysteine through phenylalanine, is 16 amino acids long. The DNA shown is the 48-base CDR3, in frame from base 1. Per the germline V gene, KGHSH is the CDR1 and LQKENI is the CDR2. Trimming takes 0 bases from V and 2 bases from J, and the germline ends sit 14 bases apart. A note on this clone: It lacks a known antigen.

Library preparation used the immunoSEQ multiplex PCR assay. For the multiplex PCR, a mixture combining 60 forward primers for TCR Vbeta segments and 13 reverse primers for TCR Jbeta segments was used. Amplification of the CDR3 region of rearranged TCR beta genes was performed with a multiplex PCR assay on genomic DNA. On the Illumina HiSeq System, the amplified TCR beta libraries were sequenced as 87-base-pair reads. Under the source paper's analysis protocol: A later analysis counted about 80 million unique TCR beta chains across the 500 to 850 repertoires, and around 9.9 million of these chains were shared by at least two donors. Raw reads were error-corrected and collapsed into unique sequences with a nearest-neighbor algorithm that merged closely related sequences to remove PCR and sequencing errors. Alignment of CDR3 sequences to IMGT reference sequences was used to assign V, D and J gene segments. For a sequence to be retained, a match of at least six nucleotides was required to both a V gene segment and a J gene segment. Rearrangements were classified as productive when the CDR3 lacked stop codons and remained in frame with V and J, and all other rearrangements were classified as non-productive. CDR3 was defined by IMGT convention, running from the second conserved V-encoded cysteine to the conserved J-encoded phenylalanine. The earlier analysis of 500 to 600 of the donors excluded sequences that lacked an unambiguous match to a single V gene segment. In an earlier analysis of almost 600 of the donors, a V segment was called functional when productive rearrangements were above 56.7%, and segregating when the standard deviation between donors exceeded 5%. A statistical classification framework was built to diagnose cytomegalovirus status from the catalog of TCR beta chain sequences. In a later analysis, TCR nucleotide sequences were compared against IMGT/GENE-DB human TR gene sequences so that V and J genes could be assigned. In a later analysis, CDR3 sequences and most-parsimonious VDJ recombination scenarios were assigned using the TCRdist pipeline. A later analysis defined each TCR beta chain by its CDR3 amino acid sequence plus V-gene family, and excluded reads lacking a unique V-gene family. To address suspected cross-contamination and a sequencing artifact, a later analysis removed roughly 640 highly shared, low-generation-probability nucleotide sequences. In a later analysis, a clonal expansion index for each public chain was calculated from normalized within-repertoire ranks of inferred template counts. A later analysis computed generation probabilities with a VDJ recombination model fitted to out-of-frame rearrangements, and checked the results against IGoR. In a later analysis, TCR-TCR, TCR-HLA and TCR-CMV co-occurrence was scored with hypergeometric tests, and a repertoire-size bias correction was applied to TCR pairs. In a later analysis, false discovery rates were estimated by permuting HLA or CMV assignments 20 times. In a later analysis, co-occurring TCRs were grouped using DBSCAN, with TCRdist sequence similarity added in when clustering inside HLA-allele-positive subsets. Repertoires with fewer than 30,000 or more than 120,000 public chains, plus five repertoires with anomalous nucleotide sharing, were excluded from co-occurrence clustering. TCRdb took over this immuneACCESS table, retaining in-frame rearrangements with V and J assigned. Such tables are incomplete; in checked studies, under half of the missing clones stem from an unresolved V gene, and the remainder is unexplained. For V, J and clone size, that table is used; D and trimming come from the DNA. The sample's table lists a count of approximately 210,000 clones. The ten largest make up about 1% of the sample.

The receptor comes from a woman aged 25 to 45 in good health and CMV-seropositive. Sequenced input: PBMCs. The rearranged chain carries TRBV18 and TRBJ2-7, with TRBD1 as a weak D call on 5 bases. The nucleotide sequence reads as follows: TGTGCCAGCTCACCACCGGTGACCAGGGCCCCCTACGAGCAGTACTTC. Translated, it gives CASSPPVTRAPYEQYF.